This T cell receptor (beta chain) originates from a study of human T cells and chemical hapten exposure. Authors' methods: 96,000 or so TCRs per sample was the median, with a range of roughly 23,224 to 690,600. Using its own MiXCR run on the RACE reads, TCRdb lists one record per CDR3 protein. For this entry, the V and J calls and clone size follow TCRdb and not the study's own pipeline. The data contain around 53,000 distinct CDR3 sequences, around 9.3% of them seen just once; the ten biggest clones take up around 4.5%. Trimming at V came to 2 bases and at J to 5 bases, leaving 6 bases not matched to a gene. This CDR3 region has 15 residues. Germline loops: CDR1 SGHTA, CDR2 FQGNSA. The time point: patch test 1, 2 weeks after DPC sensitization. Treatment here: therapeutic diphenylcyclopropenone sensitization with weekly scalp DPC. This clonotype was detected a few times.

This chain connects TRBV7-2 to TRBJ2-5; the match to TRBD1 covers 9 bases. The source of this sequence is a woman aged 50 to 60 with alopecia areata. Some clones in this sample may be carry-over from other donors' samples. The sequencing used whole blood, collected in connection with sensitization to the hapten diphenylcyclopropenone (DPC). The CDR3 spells CASSLRNTGGETQYF. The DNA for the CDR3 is TGTGCCAGCAGCTTAAGGAACACAGGGGGCGAGACCCAGTACTTC.